This TCR beta chain emerged from a study of T cell repertoires in cytomegalovirus infection. The wider study: An indication of both CMV infection and matching HLA type came from public TCR beta signatures. Study-wide results and caveats: What dominated the ex vivo response were HLA-C-restricted CMV-specific TCR beta clonotypes.

The CDR3 runs to 13 residues. CDR1 and CDR2 (germline): SGHTA, FQGNSA. V shed 1 base and J shed 5 bases, with 8 bases lying between them. MiXCR, applied by TCRdb to the reads, yields one record per CDR3 protein. The sample shows fewer than 350,000 distinct CDR3 sequences, 25% to 35% of them seen only once. This clonotype was detected many times. The antigen remains undetermined. The receptor comes from a human donor in good health (CMV status not recorded). Some clones in this sample may be carry-over from other donors' samples. The V gene is TRBV7-2, the J gene TRBJ2-5; maybe TRBD1 (5 bases). The sample consisted of cultured PBMCs, taken from culture after CMV antigen stimulation. CDR3 bases: TGTGCCAGCAGCTTAGGAAACAGGGAGACCCAGTACTTC. It translates to CASSLGNRETQYF.